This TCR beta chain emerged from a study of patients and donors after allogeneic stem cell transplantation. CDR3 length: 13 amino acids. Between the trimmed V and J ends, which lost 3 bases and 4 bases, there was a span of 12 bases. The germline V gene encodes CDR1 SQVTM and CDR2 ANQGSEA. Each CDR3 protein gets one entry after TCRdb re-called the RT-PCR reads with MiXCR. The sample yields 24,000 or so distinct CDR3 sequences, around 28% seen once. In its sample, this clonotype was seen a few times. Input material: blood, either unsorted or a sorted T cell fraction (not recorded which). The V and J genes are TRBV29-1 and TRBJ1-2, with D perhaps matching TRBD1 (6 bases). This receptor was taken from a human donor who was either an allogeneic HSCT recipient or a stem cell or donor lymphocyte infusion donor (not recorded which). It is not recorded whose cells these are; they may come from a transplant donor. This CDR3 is CSVDWGLAYGYTF. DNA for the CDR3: TGCAGCGTTGATTGGGGGCTCGCCTATGGCTACACCTTC.